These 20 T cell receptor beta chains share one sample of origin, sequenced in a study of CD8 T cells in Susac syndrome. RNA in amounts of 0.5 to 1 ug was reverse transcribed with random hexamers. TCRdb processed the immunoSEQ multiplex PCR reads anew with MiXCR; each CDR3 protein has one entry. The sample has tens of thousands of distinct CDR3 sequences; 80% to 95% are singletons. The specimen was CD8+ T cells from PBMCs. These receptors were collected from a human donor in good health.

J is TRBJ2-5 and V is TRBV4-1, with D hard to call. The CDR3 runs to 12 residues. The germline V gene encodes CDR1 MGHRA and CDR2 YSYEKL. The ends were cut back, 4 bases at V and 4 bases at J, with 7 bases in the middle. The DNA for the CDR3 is TGCGCCAGCAGCCCCGGTGGAGAGACCCAGTACTTC. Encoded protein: CASSPGGETQYF.

CDR3 DNA sequence: TGCAGCGTCGTCTCGGGGGTCAATGAGCAGTTCTTC. The encoded protein is CSVVSGVNEQFF. The chain carries TRBV29-1 and TRBJ2-1; tentatively, D is TRBD2 (6 bases). CDR1 is SQVTM and CDR2 is ANQGSEA in the germline V gene. V was pared by 6 bases and J by 6 bases, with 12 bases between. This CDR3 has 12 residues.

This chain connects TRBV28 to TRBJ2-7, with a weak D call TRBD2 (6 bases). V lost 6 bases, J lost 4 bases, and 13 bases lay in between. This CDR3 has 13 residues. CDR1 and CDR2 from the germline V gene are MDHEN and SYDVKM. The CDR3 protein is CASSREGLYEQYF. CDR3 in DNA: TGTGCCAGCAGCCGAGAGGGACTTTACGAGCAGTACTTC.

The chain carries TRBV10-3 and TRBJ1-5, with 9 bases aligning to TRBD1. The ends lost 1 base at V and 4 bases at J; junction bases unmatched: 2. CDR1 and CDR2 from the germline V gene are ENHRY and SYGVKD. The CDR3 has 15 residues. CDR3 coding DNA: TGTGCCATCAGTGAGTTCGGACAGGGGAATCAGCCCCAGCATTTT. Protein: CAISEFGQGNQPQHF.

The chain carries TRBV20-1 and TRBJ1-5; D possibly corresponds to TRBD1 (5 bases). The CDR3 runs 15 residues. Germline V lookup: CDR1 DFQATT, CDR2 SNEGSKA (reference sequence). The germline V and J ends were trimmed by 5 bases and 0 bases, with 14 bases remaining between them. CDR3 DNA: TGCAGTGCTGCCACCAGGGACTATAGCAATCAGCCCCAGCATTTT. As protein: CSAATRDYSNQPQHF.

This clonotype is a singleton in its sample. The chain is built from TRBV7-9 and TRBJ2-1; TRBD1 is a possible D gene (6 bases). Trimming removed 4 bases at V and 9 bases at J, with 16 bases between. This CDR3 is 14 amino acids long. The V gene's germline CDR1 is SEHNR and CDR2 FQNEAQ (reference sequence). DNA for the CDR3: TGTGCCAGCAGCTCTTACAGGGAGAGGAGTGAGCAGTTCTTC. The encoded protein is CASSSYRERSEQFF.

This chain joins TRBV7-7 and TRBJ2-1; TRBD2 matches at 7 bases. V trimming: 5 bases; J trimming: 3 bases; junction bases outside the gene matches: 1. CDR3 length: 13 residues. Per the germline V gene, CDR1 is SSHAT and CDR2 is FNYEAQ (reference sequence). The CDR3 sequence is CASSPGGYNEQFF. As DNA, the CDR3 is TGTGCCAGCAGCCCGGGGGGCTACAATGAGCAGTTCTTC.

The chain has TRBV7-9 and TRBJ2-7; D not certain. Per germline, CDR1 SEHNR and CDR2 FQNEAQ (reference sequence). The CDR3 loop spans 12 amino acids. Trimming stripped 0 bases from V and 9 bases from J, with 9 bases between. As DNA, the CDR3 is TGTGCCAGCAGCTTAGCGTCCGGCGGGCAGTACTTC. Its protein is CASSLASGGQYF.

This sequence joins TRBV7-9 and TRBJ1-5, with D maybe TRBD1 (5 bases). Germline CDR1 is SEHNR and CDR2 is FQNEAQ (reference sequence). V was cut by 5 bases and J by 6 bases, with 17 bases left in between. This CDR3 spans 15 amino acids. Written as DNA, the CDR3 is TGTGCCAGCAGCCCTTCGGGGCATCGCGGTCAGCCCCAGCATTTT. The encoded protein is CASSPSGHRGQPQHF.

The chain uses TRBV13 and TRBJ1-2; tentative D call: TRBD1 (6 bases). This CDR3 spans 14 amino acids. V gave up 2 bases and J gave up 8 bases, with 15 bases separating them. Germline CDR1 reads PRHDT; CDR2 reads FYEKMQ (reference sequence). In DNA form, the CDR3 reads TGTGCCAGCAGCTTAACAGGGTTTGTTCGCGGCTACACCTTC. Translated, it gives CASSLTGFVRGYTF.

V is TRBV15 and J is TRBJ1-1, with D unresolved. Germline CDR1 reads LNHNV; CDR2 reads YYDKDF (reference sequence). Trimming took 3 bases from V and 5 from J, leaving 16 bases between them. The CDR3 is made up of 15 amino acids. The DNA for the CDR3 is TGTGCCACCAGCAGCGGCCAGTTGCACGGGACTGAAGCTTTCTTT. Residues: CATSSGQLHGTEAFF.

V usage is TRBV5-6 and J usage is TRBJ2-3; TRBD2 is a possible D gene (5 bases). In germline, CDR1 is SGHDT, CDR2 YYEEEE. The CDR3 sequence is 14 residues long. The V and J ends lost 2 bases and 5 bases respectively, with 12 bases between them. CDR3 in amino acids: CASSFGPGGDTQYF. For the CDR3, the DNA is TGTGCCAGCAGCTTCGGACCTGGAGGAGATACGCAGTATTTT. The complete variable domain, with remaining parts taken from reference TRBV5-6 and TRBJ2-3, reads DAGVTQSPTHLIKTRGQQVTLRCSPKSGHDTVSWYQQALGQGPQFIFQYYEEEERQRGNFPDRFSGHQFPNYSSELNVNALLLGDSALYLCASSFGPGGDTQYFGPGTRLTVL.

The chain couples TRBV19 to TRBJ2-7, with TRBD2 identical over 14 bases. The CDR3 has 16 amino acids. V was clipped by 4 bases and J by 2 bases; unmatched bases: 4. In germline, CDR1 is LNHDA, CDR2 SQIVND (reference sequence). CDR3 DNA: TGTGCCAGTAGTAGGGGACTAGCGGGGGTTCCCTACGAGCAGTACTTC. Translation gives CASSRGLAGVPYEQYF.

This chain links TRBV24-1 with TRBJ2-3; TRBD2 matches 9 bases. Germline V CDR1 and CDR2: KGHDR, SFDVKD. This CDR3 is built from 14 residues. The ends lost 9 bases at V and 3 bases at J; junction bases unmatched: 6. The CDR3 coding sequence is TGTGCCACCGGAATTACTAGCGGGACAGATACGCAGTATTTT. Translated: CATGITSGTDTQYF.

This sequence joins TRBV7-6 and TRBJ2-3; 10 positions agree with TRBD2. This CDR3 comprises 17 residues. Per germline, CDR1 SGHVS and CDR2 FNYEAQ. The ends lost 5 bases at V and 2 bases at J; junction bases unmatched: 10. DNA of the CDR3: TGTGCCAGCAGCCCACAGACTAGCGGGCTTTACACAGATACGCAGTATTTT. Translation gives CASSPQTSGLYTDTQYF.

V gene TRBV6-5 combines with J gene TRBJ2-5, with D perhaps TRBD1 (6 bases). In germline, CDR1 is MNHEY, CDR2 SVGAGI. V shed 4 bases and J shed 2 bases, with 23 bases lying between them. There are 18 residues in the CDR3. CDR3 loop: CASSSIILGQHEQETQYF. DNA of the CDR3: TGTGCCAGCAGTTCAATCATATTAGGACAGCACGAACAAGAGACCCAGTACTTC.

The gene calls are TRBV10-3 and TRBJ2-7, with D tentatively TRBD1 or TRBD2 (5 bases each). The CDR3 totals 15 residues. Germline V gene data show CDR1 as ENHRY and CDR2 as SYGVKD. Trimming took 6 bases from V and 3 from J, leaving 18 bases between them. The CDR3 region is CAISSGTLDRYEQYF. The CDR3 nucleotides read TGTGCCATCAGCTCCGGGACCCTAGATCGCTACGAGCAGTACTTC.

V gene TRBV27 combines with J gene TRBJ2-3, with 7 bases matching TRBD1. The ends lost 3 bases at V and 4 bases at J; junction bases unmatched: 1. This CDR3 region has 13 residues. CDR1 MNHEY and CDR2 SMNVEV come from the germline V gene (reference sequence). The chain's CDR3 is CASSLTGPDTQYF. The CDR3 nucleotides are TGTGCCAGCAGTTTGACAGGGCCAGATACGCAGTATTTT.

The CDR3 loop is CASSLGAVTNYGYTF. CDR3 nucleotide sequence: TGTGCCAGCAGCTTAGGGGCAGTCACTAACTATGGCTACACCTTC. This sequence joins TRBV7-9 and TRBJ1-2; the D is unclear. The germline gives CDR1 SEHNR, CDR2 FQNEAQ (reference sequence). The CDR3 totals 15 residues. With 1 base removed from V and 0 bases from J, the gap between germline ends came to 9 bases. Drawing the rest from reference TRBV7-9 and TRBJ1-2, the complete variable domain is DTGVSQNPRHKITKRGQNVTFRCDPISEHNRLYWYRQTLGQGPEFLTYFQNEAQLEKSRLLSDRFSAERPKGSFSTLEIQRTEQGDSAMYLCASSLGAVTNYGYTFGSGTRLTVV.

CDR3 loop: CATQGFGGGTEAFF. The CDR3 DNA reads TGTGCCACCCAGGGTTTCGGTGGTGGCACTGAAGCTTTCTTT. V usage is TRBV15 and J usage is TRBJ1-1, with D perhaps TRBD1 (5 bases). The germline gives CDR1 LNHNV, CDR2 YYDKDF (reference sequence). V shed 8 bases and J shed 4 bases, with 17 bases lying between them. This CDR3 is built from 14 residues.